Following are 19 T cell receptor beta chains from one sample sequenced in a study of T cells after yellow fever vaccination. TCRdb analysed the 5' RACE reads with MiXCR anew, one entry per CDR3 protein. The table records just under 600,000 distinct CDR3 sequences, about 13% of them present only once. This specimen consisted of PBMCs, obtained on the day of the yellow fever booster vaccination. The receptors were gathered from a man between 25 and 39 years old who received the YFV17D yellow fever vaccine.

The V call is TRBV14, the J call TRBJ2-7; 8 nucleotides agree with TRBD2. Trimming cost V 5 bases and J 4 bases; bases outside gene matches: 13. The germline CDR1 and CDR2 sequences are SGHDN and FVKESK. CDR3 length: 16 amino acids. The chain's CDR3 is CASSNFPAGAWYEQYF. The CDR3, as DNA: TGTGCCAGCAGCAATTTTCCAGCGGGAGCGTGGTACGAGCAGTACTTC.

The chain couples TRBV20-1 to TRBJ2-3; D not certain. The germline gives CDR1 DFQATT, CDR2 SNEGSKA (reference sequence). Trimming removed 2 bases at V and 3 bases at J, with 12 bases between. The CDR3 consists of 14 residues. CDR3 DNA: TGCAGTGCTAGATGGGCGATTAAAACAGATACGCAGTATTTT. It yields the protein CSARWAIKTDTQYF.

This chain uses TRBV11-2 with TRBJ2-2; D unresolved. Germline CDR1 is SGHAT and CDR2 is FQNNGV. The CDR3 is 14 residues long. Deletions cut 0 bases from V and 6 bases from J, with 8 bases between. In DNA, the CDR3 is TGTGCCAGCAGCTTAGAAACTTTCCCCGGGGAGCTGTTTTTT. This gives the protein CASSLETFPGELFF.

Only a few counts were recorded for this clonotype. The V call is TRBV6-5, the J call TRBJ1-2; a possible D gene is TRBD1 (6 bases). V was shortened by 0 bases and J by 8 bases, with 13 bases between the two germline ends. There are 14 residues in the CDR3. CDR1 and CDR2 (germline): MNHEY, SVGAGI. The CDR3, as DNA: TGTGCCAGCAGTTACTCCGACAGGCTGGAGGGCTACACCTTC. It translates to CASSYSDRLEGYTF.

The CDR3 bases are TGTGCCAGCAGTCCGGGACAGTATGAAAAACTGTTTTTT. Translation gives CASSPGQYEKLFF. The chain uses TRBV27 and TRBJ1-4, with 7 bases fitting TRBD1. Trimming at V came to 5 bases and at J to 6 bases, leaving 3 bases not matched to a gene. This CDR3 region has 13 residues. Germline V gives CDR1 MNHEY, CDR2 SMNVEV (reference sequence).

J is TRBJ1-1 and V is TRBV11-1; D call uncertain. The CDR3 totals 18 residues. Germline CDR1 and CDR2: SGHAT and FQDESV (reference sequence). V dropped 2 bases and J dropped 0 bases, with 19 bases sitting between them. The CDR3 DNA follows: TGTGCCAGCAGCTTACATGTAACCCGAACCGGATTGAACACTGAAGCTTTCTTT. It translates to CASSLHVTRTGLNTEAFF. Full variable domain (missing parts from reference TRBV11-1 and TRBJ1-1): EAEVAQSPRYKITEKSQAVAFWCDPISGHATLYWYRQILGQGPELLVQFQDESVVDDSQLPKDRFSAERLKGVDSTLKIQPAELGDSAMYLCASSLHVTRTGLNTEAFFGQGTRLTVV.

Only a few counts were recorded for this clonotype. J is TRBJ2-7 and V is TRBV7-2; 10 bases map to TRBD2. The V segment lost 5 bases and the J segment 5 bases; nucleotides outside the gene matches: 15. Germline V gene lookup returns CDR1 SGHTA and CDR2 FQGNSA. CDR3 length equals 17 residues. The CDR3 loop is CASSLRGLLAGLDEQYF. In nucleotides, the CDR3 is TGTGCCAGCAGCCTACGGGGCTTACTAGCGGGACTCGACGAGCAGTACTTC.

This clonotype occurred a few times. The chain links TRBV7-9 to TRBJ2-1; 9 bases map to TRBD2. The ends lost 3 bases at V and 4 bases at J; junction bases unmatched: 10. The CDR3 runs to 17 residues. Looked up from germline, CDR1 is SEHNR and CDR2 is FQNEAQ (reference sequence). The chain's CDR3 is CASSFPPPSGIYNEQFF. The CDR3 DNA is TGTGCCAGCAGCTTTCCCCCGCCTAGCGGGATATACAATGAGCAGTTCTTC.

This chain links TRBV5-6 with TRBJ1-1, with D tentatively TRBD1 (5 bases). Germline CDR1 and CDR2: SGHDT and YYEEEE. This CDR3 has 15 amino acids. V was shortened by 0 bases and J by 1 base, with 10 bases between the two germline ends. The chain's CDR3 is CASSLGRGPNTEAFF. As DNA, the CDR3 is TGTGCCAGCAGCTTGGGGAGGGGTCCGAACACTGAAGCTTTCTTT.

As to this clonotype: One end of the junction does not line up with germline, which may come from a read error. DNA for the CDR3: TGTACCAGCAGTTACTCGCCGGGCATAGGTCAGCCCCAGCATTTT. Translated: CTSSYSPGIGQPQHF. The J gene is TRBJ1-5, the V gene TRBV6-5; no clear D gene. The CDR3 covers 15 residues. Germline V gene data show CDR1 as MNHEY and CDR2 as SVGAGI.

The chain has TRBV20-1 and TRBJ2-3; 9 positions agree with TRBD2. Germline V gene data show CDR1 as DFQATT and CDR2 as SNEGSKA (reference sequence). Trimming removed 1 base from V and 2 bases from J; junction bases left unmatched: 7. The CDR3 length is 16 residues. This CDR3 is CSARGGLAGNTDTQYF. For the CDR3, the DNA is TGCAGTGCTAGAGGGGGGCTAGCGGGAAACACAGATACGCAGTATTTT.

The V gene is TRBV20-1, the J gene TRBJ2-7; TRBD1 matches at 9 bases. J gave up 3 bases and V 3 bases, and 6 bases lay outside the gene matches. CDR3 length: 14 residues. Germline V gene lookup returns CDR1 DFQATT and CDR2 SNEGSKA (reference sequence). Here the CDR3 reads CSARPGQGGYEQYF. The CDR3 DNA sequence: TGCAGTGCTAGGCCGGGACAGGGTGGCTACGAGCAGTACTTC.

This clonotype was observed a few times. The chain uses TRBV27 and TRBJ1-2; 9 nucleotides match TRBD1. This CDR3 is 15 amino acids long. CDR1 and CDR2 from the germline V gene are MNHEY and SMNVEV (reference sequence). The trim removed 4 bases at V and 8 bases at J, leaving 11 bases unmatched. CDR3 bases: TGTGCCAGCAGTTCCTCGGACAGGGGAGAGTTAGGCTACACCTTC. Encoded protein: CASSSSDRGELGYTF.

The chain employs TRBV12-3 or TRBV12-4 and TRBJ2-1; D is undetermined. Trimming took off 1 base at V and 9 bases at J, with 7 bases between the two ends. This CDR3 is built from 12 residues. The CDR3 DNA is TGTGCCAGCAGTTTAGGTTTCGGTGAGCAGTTCTTC. Translated, it gives CASSLGFGEQFF.

The chain employs TRBV6-2 or TRBV6-3 and TRBJ2-5, with 13 bases identical to TRBD2. Germline CDR1 reads MNHEY; CDR2 reads SVGEGT. With 5 bases clipped from V and 5 bases from J, the junction kept 5 bases outside the gene matches. CDR3 length equals 15 residues. CDR3 in DNA: TGTGCCAGCAGTGGACTAGCGGGAGAGGCGGAGACCCAGTACTTC. It yields the protein CASSGLAGEAETQYF.

V usage is TRBV20-1 and J usage is TRBJ1-4; D is perhaps TRBD1 (6 bases). Germline CDR1 DFQATT, CDR2 SNEGSKA (reference sequence). Between the trimmed V and J ends, which lost 7 bases and 5 bases, there was a span of 17 bases. The CDR3 extends over 14 amino acids. The CDR3 nucleotides are TGCAGTGTGATCGGGGGGGCAGGGAATGAAAAACTGTTTTTT. This encodes CSVIGGAGNEKLFF.

The chain links TRBV9 to TRBJ2-1; no reliable D call. Germline V gives CDR1 SGDLS, CDR2 YYNGEE. The CDR3 runs to 13 residues. V lost 4 bases, J lost 8 bases, and 13 bases lay in between. CDR3 region: CASSPSPFDEQFF. CDR3 DNA: TGTGCCAGCAGCCCGTCCCCGTTCGATGAGCAGTTCTTC.

The chain combines TRBV7-2 with TRBJ2-5; TRBD2 matches 11 bases. CDR3 length: 16 amino acids. Germline V gives CDR1 SGHTA, CDR2 FQGNSA. Losses at the gene ends were 5 bases for V and 2 bases for J; bases not matched to a gene: 7. The CDR3 protein is CASSPGTSGDQETQYF. CDR3 nucleotide sequence: TGTGCCAGCAGCCCGGGGACTAGCGGAGATCAAGAGACCCAGTACTTC.

The chain carries TRBV24-1 and TRBJ2-3; 13 positions agree with TRBD2. Germline lookup yields CDR1 KGHDR and CDR2 SFDVKD. This CDR3 is built from 17 residues. V lost 3 bases, J lost 7 bases, and 9 bases stayed unmatched. CDR3 region: CATSDPGTSGTRNTQYF. CDR3 sequence (DNA): TGTGCCACCAGTGATCCAGGGACTAGCGGGACGAGGAATACGCAGTATTTT.